What follows describes a single T cell receptor (beta chain). Its antigen specificity is not known. Per-nucleotide qualities are absent, and no much larger clonotype sits a single base away. Whole blood was collected in K2EDTA tubes by collaborating institutions according to the institutions' own protocols. For TCRbeta analysis, collaborators shipped samples as frozen whole blood, isolated PBMCs, or DNA extracted from either of those sample types. The record originates from a study of blood T cell repertoires in COVID-19 (dated by TCRdb to about 2020). For the wider study: The collaborator samples originated in the United States, Italy and Spain and spanned the acute and convalescent phases of COVID-19. The dataset comprised deeply sampled blood TCRbeta repertoires from subjects exposed to, actively infected with, or recovered from COVID-19. The prospective study material was composed of cDNA or gDNA derived from T cells, B-cell-depleted T cells, or PBMCs. The samples were drawn from the first 160 participants of the ongoing ImmuneRACE study and from over 950 subjects provided by 6 global collaborators. Sample metadata almost always included a de-identified subject ID, COVID-19 status, age in years and sex. Where available, HLA class I and class II types were obtained from metadata supplied by the sample provider rather than from assay-based typing. The repertoires were released in a freely available public database intended as a resource for research on the immune response to SARS-CoV-2. General findings and caveats noted by the study authors: Clinical and demographic metadata were provided uncurated, with the amount varying by source and participant.

TCRbeta CDR3 regions were amplified from genomic DNA using the immunoSEQ Assay, a bias-controlled multiplex PCR. In the paper's pipeline: The number of nucleated cells in each sample was estimated from the amplification of reference gene primers within the assay. To quantify the absolute abundance of each unique TCRbeta CDR3 rearrangement, sequence reads were collapsed and filtered. For each sample, productive Simpson clonality was calculated by taking the square root of Simpson's diversity index across productive rearrangements. Imported from immuneACCESS, the table was reduced by TCRdb to in-frame sequences with V and J called. These copies leave out some clones; in studies compared against another copy, an unresolved V gene accounts for under half, and the cause of the remainder is not known. V and J calls and clone size are given by that table; D and trimming were obtained from the DNA. The sample table holds approximately 99,000 clones, of which about 80% were seen once. The top ten clones comprise roughly 4.1% of the sample.

CDR1 SGHDT and CDR2 YYEEEE are derived from the germline V gene. Taken from cysteine to phenylalanine, the CDR3 has 15 residues. Only the CDR3 DNA stays, 45 bases, in frame from base 1. Clipping removes 2 bases from V and 7 bases from J, with 10 as the unmatched junction base count. The sample taken for sequencing was peripheral blood. The chain is encoded by TRBV5-6 joined to TRBJ2-7, and 9 bases in between align with TRBD2. This TCR came from a woman aged 65 to 85 with acute or convalescent COVID-19. The CDR3 reads as follows: CASSFDSGGPGEQYF. The nucleotides are TGTGCCAGCAGCTTTGATAGCGGGGGCCCTGGGGAGCAGTACTTC. Supplemented by the reference TRBV5-6 and TRBJ2-7 proteins around the CDR3, the complete variable domain is DAGVTQSPTHLIKTRGQQVTLRCSPKSGHDTVSWYQQALGQGPQFIFQYYEEEERQRGNFPDRFSGHQFPNYSSELNVNALLLGDSALYLCASSFDSGGPGEQYFGPGTRLTVT.